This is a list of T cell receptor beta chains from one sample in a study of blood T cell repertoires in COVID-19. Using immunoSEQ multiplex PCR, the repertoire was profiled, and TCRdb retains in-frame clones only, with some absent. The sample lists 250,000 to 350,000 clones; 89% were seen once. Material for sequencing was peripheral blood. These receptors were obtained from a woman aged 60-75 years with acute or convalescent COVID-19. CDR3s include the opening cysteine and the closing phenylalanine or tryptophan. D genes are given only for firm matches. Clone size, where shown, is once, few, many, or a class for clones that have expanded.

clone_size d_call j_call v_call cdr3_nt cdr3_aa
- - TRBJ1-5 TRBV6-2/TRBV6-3 TGTGCCAGCAGTTACGCTATCGGGACACCCACAAGAAGCAATCAGCCCCAGCATTTT CASSYAIGTPTRSNQPQHF
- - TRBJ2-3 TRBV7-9 TGTGCCAGCAGTTTTTCTACGCCCGCAGATACGCAGTATTTT CASSFSTPADTQYF
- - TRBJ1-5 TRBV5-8 TGTGCCAGCAGCTGGCCCGGGACCGGGGGGGATCAGCCCCAGCATTTT CASSWPGTGGDQPQHF
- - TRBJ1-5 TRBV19 TGTGCCAGTAGTGCATCGGGGATAGGAAATCAGCCCCAGCATTTT CASSASGIGNQPQHF
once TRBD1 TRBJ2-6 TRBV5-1 TGCGCCAGCAGCTTGGAGACGGGGACAGGGAATCTAGGGCGCTCTGGGGCCAACGTCCTGACTTTC CASSLETGTGNLGRSGANVLTF
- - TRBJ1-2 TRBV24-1 TGTGCCACCAGTGATGCGGACAGTTACTATGGCTACACCTTC CATSDADSYYGYTF
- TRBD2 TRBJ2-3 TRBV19 TGTGCCAGTAGTCCCCAACTAGCGGGAGGCACAGATACGCAGTATTTT CASSPQLAGGTDTQYF
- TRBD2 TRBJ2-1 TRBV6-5 TGTGCCAGCAGTTACTCGAACCTAGCGGGGGGTGAGCAGTTCTTC CASSYSNLAGGEQFF
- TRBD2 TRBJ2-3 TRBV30 TGTGCCTGGAGGGCGGGGGGAGCGGTGCGCACAGATACGCAGTATTTT CAWRAGGAVRTDTQYF
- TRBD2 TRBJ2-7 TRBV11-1 TGTGCCAGCAGCTTCCAGACTAGCGGGGGGGCCTACGAGCAGTACTTC CASSFQTSGGAYEQYF
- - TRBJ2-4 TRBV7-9 TGTGCCAGCAGGCGACAGGAAAACATTCAGTACTTC CASRRQENIQYF
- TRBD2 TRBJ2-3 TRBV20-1 TGCAGTGCTAGAGAGCGGGGGGGGCAGTATTTT CSARERGGQYF
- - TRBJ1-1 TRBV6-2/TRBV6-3 TGTGCCAGCAGTTACCCGGGTAGGACTGAAGCTTTCTTT CASSYPGRTEAFF
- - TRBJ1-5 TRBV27 TGTGCCAGCAGTTTATCGGCCTGGGGGGATCAGCCCCAGCATTTT CASSLSAWGDQPQHF
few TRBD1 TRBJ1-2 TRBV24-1 TGTGCCACCAGTGATCCGGGTACAGGGGGTGCCAACTATGGCTACACCTTC CATSDPGTGGANYGYTF
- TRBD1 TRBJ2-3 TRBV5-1 TGCGCCAGCACCCTGGGACAGGGGGGTCCAGATACGCAGTATTTT CASTLGQGGPDTQYF
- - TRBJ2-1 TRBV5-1 TGCGCCAGCAATAGAGGCCAAGGCAATGAGCAGTTCTTC CASNRGQGNEQFF
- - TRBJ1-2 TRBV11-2 TGTGCCAGCAGCTTAGGCAGCGGCAACTATGGCTACACCTTC CASSLGSGNYGYTF
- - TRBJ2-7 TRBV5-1 TGCGCCAGCAGCTTTGGGGAGTGGGAAGGCGAGCAGTACTTC CASSFGEWEGEQYF
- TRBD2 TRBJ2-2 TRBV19 TGTGCCAGTAGTTGGGGCGGGAGTACCGGGGAGCTGTTTTTT CASSWGGSTGELFF
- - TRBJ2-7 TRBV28 TGTGCCAGCAGTTTAAGAGGGCAGGTACACGAGCAGTACTTC CASSLRGQVHEQYF
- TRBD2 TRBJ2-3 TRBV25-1 TGTGCCAGCAGTGATCCTAGCGGGAGCACAGATACGCAGTATTTT CASSDPSGSTDTQYF
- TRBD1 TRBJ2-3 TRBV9 TGTGCCAGCAGCAAGGGACAGGGCTTCACAGATACGCAGTATTTT CASSKGQGFTDTQYF
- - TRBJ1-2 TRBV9 TGTGCCAGCAGCGGCTGGGGGGGCTCGGACTATGGCTACACCTTC CASSGWGGSDYGYTF
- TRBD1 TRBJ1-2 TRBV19 TGTGCCAGTAGTATAAACCCGACAGGGATAGGCTACACCTTC CASSINPTGIGYTF
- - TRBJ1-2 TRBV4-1 TGCGCCAGCAGCCAAGGTGCAGGGCCCAGCTATGGCTACACCTTC CASSQGAGPSYGYTF
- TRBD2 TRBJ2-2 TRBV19 TGTGCCAGTAGTAGGGGACTAACCGGGGAGCTGTTTTTT CASSRGLTGELFF
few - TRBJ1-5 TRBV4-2 TGTGCCAGCAGCTCGGGGTTGCGGAATCAGCCCCAGCATTTT CASSSGLRNQPQHF
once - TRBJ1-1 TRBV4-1 TGCGCCAGCAGCCAAGTCCCAGGGTTGGGGACTGAAGCTTTCTTT CASSQVPGLGTEAFF
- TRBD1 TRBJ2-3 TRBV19 TGTGCCAGTAGTATCGACAGGGCTAGCACAGATACGCAGTATTTT CASSIDRASTDTQYF
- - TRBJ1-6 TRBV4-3 TGCGCCAGCAGCCAAGTGAGGGCTAATTCACCCCTCCACTTT CASSQVRANSPLHF
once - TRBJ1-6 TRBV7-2 TGTGCCAGCAGCCTTGATTCACCCCTCCACTTT CASSLDSPLHF
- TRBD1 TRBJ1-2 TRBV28 TGTGCCAGCAGTTTGCGTACCGGGACAGGGTCGTCTGGCTACACCTTC CASSLRTGTGSSGYTF
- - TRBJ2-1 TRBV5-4 TGTGCCGGGCAGAGTGACTCCTACAATGAGCAGTTCTTC CAGQSDSYNEQFF
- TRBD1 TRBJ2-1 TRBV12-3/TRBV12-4 TGTGCCACGTCCGGGACAGAACTCAATGAGCAGTTCTTC CATSGTELNEQFF
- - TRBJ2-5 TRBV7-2 TGTGCCAGCAGCTTAGCGCTCGCTAGAGCAGAGACCCAGTACTTC CASSLALARAETQYF
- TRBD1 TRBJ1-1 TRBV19 TGTGCCAGTAGTGGACAGGGTTCGAACACTGAAGCTTTCTTT CASSGQGSNTEAFF
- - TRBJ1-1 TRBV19 TGTGCCAGTAGAGCCGGGTCTCGGGTAGGGAACACTGAAGCTTTCTTT CASRAGSRVGNTEAFF
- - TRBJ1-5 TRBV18 TGTGCCAGCTCACCAAGTGGGGGGGGGTACTCATATCAGCCCCAGCATTTT CASSPSGGGYSYQPQHF
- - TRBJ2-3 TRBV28 TGTGCCAGCATGTTCGTTCAGGACTTCATATTTGCGACAGATACGCAGTATTTT CASMFVQDFIFATDTQYF
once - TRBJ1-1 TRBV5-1 TGCGCCAGCAGCTTGCCGGGACCCGGGGGGCCGAACACTGAAGCTTTCTTT CASSLPGPGGPNTEAFF
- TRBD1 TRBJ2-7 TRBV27 TGTGCCAGTGGACGGGACAGAGCCTACGAGCAGTACTTC CASGRDRAYEQYF
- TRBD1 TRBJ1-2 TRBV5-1 TGCGCCAGCAGCTTGGTGGACAGGGGAGACTATGGCTACACCTTC CASSLVDRGDYGYTF
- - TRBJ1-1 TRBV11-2 TGTGCCAGCAGCCCAGTGACAGGAATGAACACTGAAGCTTTCTTT CASSPVTGMNTEAFF